What follows are 11 T cell receptor beta chains derived from one specimen sequenced in a study of control samples from healthy donors and cancer patients. Sequencing was performed with immunoSEQ multiplex PCR; in TCRdb, only in-frame clones are kept and a portion is missing. The table lists about 120,000 clones, approximately 90% of them singletons, with 9% to 14% in the top ten. Input material: blood. The receptors stem from a young man in good health.

Only a few counts were recorded for this clone. This rearrangement joins TRBV10-1 to TRBJ2-1; 7 bases agree with TRBD1. From germline, CDR1 is WNHNN and CDR2 SYGVQD (reference sequence). The CDR3 spans 13 residues. V shed 7 bases, J shed 9 bases, and the junction held 9 bases outside the gene matches. The CDR3 protein is CASNNDREGEQFF. CDR3 in DNA: TGCGCCAGCAACAACGACAGGGAAGGTGAGCAGTTCTTC.

This rearrangement joins TRBV7-2 to TRBJ2-5; 8 nucleotides line up with TRBD1. Germline-derived CDR1 and CDR2 are SGHTA and FQGNSA. J gave up 4 bases and V 1 base, and 8 bases lay outside the gene matches. This CDR3 spans 16 amino acids. CDR3 region: CASSLVSRQGRETQYF. The CDR3, as DNA: TGTGCCAGCAGCTTAGTATCTCGACAGGGGAGAGAGACCCAGTACTTC.

The V gene is TRBV19, the J gene TRBJ1-6; 7 bases agree with TRBD1. V lost 5 bases to trimming and J lost 5 bases; unmatched junction nucleotides: 3. Germline V gene data show CDR1 as LNHDA and CDR2 as SQIVND (reference sequence). The CDR3 runs 14 residues. The CDR3 loop is CASSSGTDNSPLHF. For the CDR3, the DNA is TGTGCCAGTAGTTCCGGGACAGATAATTCACCCCTCCACTTT.

The chain employs TRBV27 and TRBJ2-2, with 14 nucleotides matching TRBD2. In germline, CDR1 is MNHEY, CDR2 SMNVEV (reference sequence). The V and J ends lost 4 bases and 6 bases, in that order; junction bases with no gene match: 4. CDR3 length: 16 residues. CDR3 DNA sequence: TGTGCCAGCAGTTCGACTAGCGGGGGGGCGCCCGGGGAGCTGTTTTTT. Residues: CASSSTSGGAPGELFF.

The gene calls are TRBV3-1 (or the pseudogene TRBV3-2) and TRBJ2-2, with 9 bases identical to TRBD1. The CDR3 runs to 15 residues. Germline V gives CDR1 LGHDT, CDR2 YNNKEL (reference sequence). The junction had 3 bases not matched to a gene; V was cut back by 1 base and J by 6 bases. CDR3 nucleotides: TGTGCCAGCAGCCAAGTTACAGGGGGCCCCGGGGAGCTGTTTTTT. This sequence encodes CASSQVTGGPGELFF.

V usage is TRBV6-6 and J usage is TRBJ1-3; D is possibly TRBD1 (5 bases). Germline CDR1 and CDR2: MNHNY and SVGAGI (reference sequence). V gave up 4 bases and J gave up 0 bases, with 13 bases separating them. The CDR3 is made up of 16 amino acids. As DNA, the CDR3 is TGTGCCAGCAGTTCAGCAGGGCCCAACTCTGGAAACACCATATATTTT. It yields the protein CASSSAGPNSGNTIYF.

The J gene is TRBJ1-4, the V gene TRBV6-5, with D perhaps TRBD1 (6 bases). This CDR3 region has 15 residues. CDR1 is MNHEY and CDR2 is SVGAGI in the germline V gene. Deletions cut 6 bases from V and 2 bases from J, with 13 bases between. This chain's CDR3 is CASSPFGGTNEKLFF. The CDR3 nucleotides are TGTGCCAGCAGCCCCTTTGGGGGCACTAATGAAAAACTGTTTTTT.

This chain uses TRBV14 with TRBJ1-1; D remains ambiguous. The germline V gene encodes CDR1 SGHDN and CDR2 FVKESK. The ends were cut back, 4 bases at V and 0 bases at J, with 6 bases in the middle. The CDR3 sequence is 13 residues long. This CDR3 is CASSRYMNTEAFF. CDR3 sequence (DNA): TGTGCCAGCAGCCGTTATATGAACACTGAAGCTTTCTTT.

The chain combines TRBV7-9 with TRBJ2-7; possibly TRBD2 for D (6 bases). Per the germline V gene, CDR1 is SEHNR and CDR2 is FQNEAQ (reference sequence). The CDR3 runs to 14 residues. The V end was cut by 4 bases, the J end by 1 base, with 11 bases between. The CDR3 region has the DNA TGTGCCAGCAGCTCGGCGGGACGGTCCTACGAGCAGTACTTC. Its protein product is CASSSAGRSYEQYF. Full variable domain (outside the CDR3, taken from reference TRBV7-9 and TRBJ2-7): DTGVSQNPRHKITKRGQNVTFRCDPISEHNRLYWYRQTLGQGPEFLTYFQNEAQLEKSRLLSDRFSAERPKGSFSTLEIQRTEQGDSAMYLCASSSAGRSYEQYFGPGTRLTVT.

The rearrangement uses TRBV4-2 and TRBJ1-5; D not certain. The CDR3 extends over 16 amino acids. The V end lost 4 bases, the J end lost 0 bases, and 13 bases lay between the germline ends. Germline V CDR1 and CDR2: LGHNA, YNFKEQ. The CDR3 coding sequence is TGTGCCAGCAGCCCTAACCCCGTCTATAGCAATCAGCCCCAGCATTTT. Translated: CASSPNPVYSNQPQHF.

V gene TRBV30 combines with J gene TRBJ2-3; either TRBD1 or TRBD2 may supply D (5 bases each). The CDR3 consists of 18 residues. Germline V gene sequence: CDR1 GTSNPN, CDR2 SVGIG (reference sequence). V lost 2 bases and J lost 2, with 23 bases in between. In nucleotides, the CDR3 is TGTGCCTGGAGTAGCGGCAATTCTCCAGGGTCCTTCACAGATACGCAGTATTTT. Protein: CAWSSGNSPGSFTDTQYF. The entire variable domain, with the rest obtained from reference TRBV30 and TRBJ2-3, is as follows: SQTIHQWPATLVQPVGSPLSLECTVEGTSNPNLYWYRQAAGRGLQLLFYSVGIGQISSEVPQNLSASRPQDRQFILSSKKLLLSDSGFYLCAWSSGNSPGSFTDTQYFGPGTRLTVL.